Ten or more counts support the clone carrying this T cell receptor (beta chain). This sample is drawn from a study of T-cell reconstitution after alpha-beta-depleted transplantation in children. Preparing the TCRbeta library involved the use of unique molecular identifiers. A single record per CDR3 protein comes from TCRdb applying MiXCR to the PCR reads. Found here are roughly 500,000 distinct CDR3 sequences, around 17% of them singletons; the top ten hold more than 2.5%. After removal of 0 bases from V and 8 bases from J, the junction contained 20 bases not matched to a gene. The CDR3 is 20 residues long. Germline V gene lookup returns CDR1 DFQATT and CDR2 SNEGSKA (reference sequence).

The input for sequencing was PBMCs from the stem cell graft donor, taken from the stem cell graft. V usage is TRBV20-1 and J usage is TRBJ2-4; 12 nucleotides match TRBD2. This TCR was recovered from a human donor who donated a stem cell graft to a child with acute lymphoblastic leukemia. DNA of the CDR3: TGCAGTGCTAGAGAACTTGTGTTGACTAGCGGGAGAAGTTGGGTTTACATTCAGTACTTC. It is translated as CSARELVLTSGRSWVYIQYF.